The T cell receptor (beta chain) described here comes from a study of cytomegalovirus exposure and HLA in healthy donors. Comments on this clone: Its cognate antigen is unknown.

Study observations and caveats: Accurate HLA-A and HLA-B prediction from TCR beta sequences was reported for most subjects. Later examination showed HLA-associated TCR beta chains had greater clonal expansion than equally common others.

A multiplex PCR was run with 60 Vbeta primers and 13 Jbeta primers. Assay: immunoSEQ multiplex PCR; the TCRdb copy retains only in-frame clones and omits some. The sample records fewer than 70,000 clones, about 74% being singletons. The CDR3 sequence is 13 residues long. Trimming stripped 5 bases from V and 1 base from J, with 8 bases between. Germline values: CDR1 SGHTA, CDR2 FQGNSA. The sample comprised PBMCs. The chain carries TRBV7-2 and TRBJ1-1, with D unclear. This TCR came from a woman aged 55-69 years in good health and CMV-seropositive. CDR3: CASSARRNTEAFF. In nucleotides, the CDR3 is TGTGCCAGCAGCGCGAGGCGGAACACTGAAGCTTTCTTT.